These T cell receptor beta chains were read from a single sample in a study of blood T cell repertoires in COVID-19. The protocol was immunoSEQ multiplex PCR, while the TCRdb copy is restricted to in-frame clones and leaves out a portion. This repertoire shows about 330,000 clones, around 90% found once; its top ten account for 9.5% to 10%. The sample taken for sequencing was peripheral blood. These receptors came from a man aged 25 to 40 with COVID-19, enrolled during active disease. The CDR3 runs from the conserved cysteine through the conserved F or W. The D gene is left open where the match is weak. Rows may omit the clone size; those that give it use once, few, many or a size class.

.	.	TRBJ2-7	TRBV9	TGTGCCAGCAGCGTAGAAGCGATGGCCTACGAGCAGTACTTC	CASSVEAMAYEQYF
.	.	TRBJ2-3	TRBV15	TGTGCCACCAGCCGAAGGGGAACTTCTAGGACAGATACGCAGTATTTT	CATSRRGTSRTDTQYF
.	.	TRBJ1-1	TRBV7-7	TGTGCCAGCAGCAGCTTAGAAGGGGTTGGAGTCACTGAAGCTTTCTTT	CASSSLEGVGVTEAFF
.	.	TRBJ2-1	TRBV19	TGTGCCAGTAGCGAGCCGGGGGACGGCCACTACAATGAGCAGTTCTTC	CASSEPGDGHYNEQFF
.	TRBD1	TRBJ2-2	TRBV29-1	TGCAGCGTTGCAGGGACAGGGGGGAACACCGGGGAGCTGTTTTTT	CSVAGTGGNTGELFF
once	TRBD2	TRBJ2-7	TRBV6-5	TGTGCCAGCAGTTACTCTGGCGGGAGCTCCTACGAGCAGTACTTC	CASSYSGGSSYEQYF
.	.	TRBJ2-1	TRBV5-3	TGTGCCAGAAGCTTGGATGAACAGGGTTCCTGTAATGAGCAGTTCTTC	CARSLDEQGSCNEQFF
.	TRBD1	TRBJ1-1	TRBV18	TGTGCCAGCTCACCAGCGGGACAGGGGACGAACACTGAAGCTTTCTTT	CASSPAGQGTNTEAFF
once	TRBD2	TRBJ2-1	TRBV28	TGTGCCAGCAGTTCGGAACCCAAGCGGGAGACCTACAATGAGCAGTTCTTC	CASSSEPKRETYNEQFF
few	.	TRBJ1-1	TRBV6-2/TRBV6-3	TGTGCCAGCAGTTCGGGGGGGTCTCTGAACACTGAAGCTTTCTTT	CASSSGGSLNTEAFF
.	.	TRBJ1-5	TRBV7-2	TGTGCCAGCAGCCCCCGGGACTTAAGCAATCAGCCCCAGCATTTT	CASSPRDLSNQPQHF
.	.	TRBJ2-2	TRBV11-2	TGTGCCAGCAGCTCCCAGACAGGTTCGAACACCGGGGAGCTGTTTTTT	CASSSQTGSNTGELFF
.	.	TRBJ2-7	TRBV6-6	TGTGCCAGCAGTTATCAGGGGGGCGTCGACGAGCAGTACTTC	CASSYQGGVDEQYF
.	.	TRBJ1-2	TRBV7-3	TGTGCCAGCAGCTTATTTGCAGGGGATAACTATGGCTACACCTTC	CASSLFAGDNYGYTF
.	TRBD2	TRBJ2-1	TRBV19	TGTGCCAGTAGGATAATCTGGGCGGGGGGAAACAATGAGCAGTTCTTC	CASRIIWAGGNNEQFF
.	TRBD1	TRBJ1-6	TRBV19	TGTGCCAGTAACCGTCCGGGACAGGGGGATAATTCACCCCTCCACTTT	CASNRPGQGDNSPLHF
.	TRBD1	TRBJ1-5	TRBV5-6	TGTGCCAGCAGCTCAACAGGGGGGATTGGCAATCAGCCCCAGCATTTT	CASSSTGGIGNQPQHF
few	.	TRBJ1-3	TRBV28	TGTGCCAGCAGTTTTGACATTTTTGGAAACTACAGGGAAACTGGAAACACCATATATTTT	CASSFDIFGNYRETGNTIYF
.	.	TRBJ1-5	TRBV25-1	TGTGCCAGCAGCTCCACCACAGGCAATCAGCCCCAGCATTTT	CASSSTTGNQPQHF
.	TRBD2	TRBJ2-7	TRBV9	TGTGCCAGCAGCGCAGGGACTAGCAGCCTCTACGAGCAGTACTTC	CASSAGTSSLYEQYF
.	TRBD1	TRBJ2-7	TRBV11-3	TGTGCCAGCAGCTTAGGACCCAGGGGGCCCTACGAGCAGTACTTC	CASSLGPRGPYEQYF
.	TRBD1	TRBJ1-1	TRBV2	TGTGCCAGCAGCGGCCTTTCGACGACAGGGGGATCGGCTTTCTTT	CASSGLSTTGGSAFF
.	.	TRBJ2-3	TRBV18	TGTGCCAGCTCACCATGGGCCCCGGGGGGCGTGTTAGATACGCAGTATTTT	CASSPWAPGGVLDTQYF
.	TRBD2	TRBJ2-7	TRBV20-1	TGCAGTGCTAGTGGGGTAGGGACTAGCGGGAAAGGCGAGCAGTACTTC	CSASGVGTSGKGEQYF
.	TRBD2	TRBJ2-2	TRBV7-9	TGTGCCACCGCCGAAGTTGGTCTAGCGGGTCCCACCGGGGAGCTGTTTTTT	CATAEVGLAGPTGELFF
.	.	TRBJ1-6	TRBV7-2	TGTGCCAGCAGCTACTCAGGGGTTACGAATTCACCCCTCCACTTT	CASSYSGVTNSPLHF
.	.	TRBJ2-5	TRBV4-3	TGCGCCAGCAGCCAAGGGGCGACAGCCCAAGAGACCCAGTACTTC	CASSQGATAQETQYF
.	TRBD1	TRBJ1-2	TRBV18	TGTGCCAGCTCACTCGGACAGGGGCGATTATATGGCTACACCTTC	CASSLGQGRLYGYTF
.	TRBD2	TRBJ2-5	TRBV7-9	TGTGCCAGCAGCTCCGGTAGCGGGGGGCAAGAGACCCAGTACTTC	CASSSGSGGQETQYF
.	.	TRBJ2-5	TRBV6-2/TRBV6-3	TGTGCCAGCAGTTACTCGAGGCGGGGCGGAGAGACCCAGTACTTC	CASSYSRRGGETQYF
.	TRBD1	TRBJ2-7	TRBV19	TGTGCCAGTACCTTGACAGGGGGCGCGTCCTACGAGCAGTACTTC	CASTLTGGASYEQYF
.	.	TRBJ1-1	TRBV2	TGTGCCAGCAGTGATAGGCAGACAAACACTGAAGCTTTCTTT	CASSDRQTNTEAFF
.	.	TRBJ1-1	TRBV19	TGTGCCAGTAGTATAATGGCGGCTACTGAAGCTTTCTTT	CASSIMAATEAFF
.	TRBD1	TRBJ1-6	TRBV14	TGTGCCAGCAGCCTAGAAGCACCGGGACAGAACTATAATTCACCCCTCCACTTT	CASSLEAPGQNYNSPLHF
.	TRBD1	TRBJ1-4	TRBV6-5	TGTGCCAGCAGTCCCCGGGACAGGGGGCGTGAAAAACTGTTTTTT	CASSPRDRGREKLFF
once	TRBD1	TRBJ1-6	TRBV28	TGTGCCAGCATGGACAGGGGAAATTCACCCCTCCACTTT	CASMDRGNSPLHF
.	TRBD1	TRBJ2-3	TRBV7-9	TGTGCCAGCAGCCTCACGACAGGGGGCACAGATACGCAGTATTTT	CASSLTTGGTDTQYF
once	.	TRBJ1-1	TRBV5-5	TGTGCCAGCAGCCCAGGATCGGGGACTGAAGCTTTCTTT	CASSPGSGTEAFF
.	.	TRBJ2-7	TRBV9	TGTGCCAGCAGCGTAGGTACGGGAGATCCCCACGAGCAGTACTTC	CASSVGTGDPHEQYF
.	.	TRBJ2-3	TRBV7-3	TGTGCCAGCAGCCCCATTCGAGGCGGCACAGATACGCAGTATTTT	CASSPIRGGTDTQYF
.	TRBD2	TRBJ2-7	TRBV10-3	TGTGCCGTAGGGACTAGCGGGTTCTACGAGCAGTACTTC	CAVGTSGFYEQYF
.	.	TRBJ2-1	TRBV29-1	TGCAGCGTTAGGAAGGAGAGCTCCTACAATGAGCAGTTCTTC	CSVRKESSYNEQFF
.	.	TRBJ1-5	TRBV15	TGTGCCACCAGCAGTAGGGCCGACTATAGCAATCAGCCCCAGCATTTT	CATSSRADYSNQPQHF
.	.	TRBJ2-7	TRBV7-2	TGTGCCAGCAGCTTATTATCTGGCGGCGAGCAGTACTTC	CASSLLSGGEQYF
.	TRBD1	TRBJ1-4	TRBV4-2	TGTGCCAGCAGCCAAGATCAGCGGACAGGGGGAAGGGAAAAACTGTTTTTT	CASSQDQRTGGREKLFF
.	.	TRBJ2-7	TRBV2	TGTGCCAGCAGCATCCCCAGGGCTGGAGAGCAGTACTTC	CASSIPRAGEQYF
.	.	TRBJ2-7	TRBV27	TGTGCCAGCAGTCTCAGGGATTCGAGCTCCTACGAGCAGTACTTC	CASSLRDSSSYEQYF
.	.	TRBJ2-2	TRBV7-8	TGTGCCAGCAGCTACCCGGCCGGGGAGCTGTTTTTT	CASSYPAGELFF
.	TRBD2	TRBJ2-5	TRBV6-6	TGTGCCAGCAGTTACGGGGGGACTAAGGCGACCCAGTACTTC	CASSYGGTKATQYF
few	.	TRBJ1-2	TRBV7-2	TGTGCCAGCAGCTCGCGACGACAGGAATTTACAGGCTACACCTTC	CASSSRRQEFTGYTF
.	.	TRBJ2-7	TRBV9	TGTGCCAGCAGCATTCCCGGGGGCGAGCAGTACTTC	CASSIPGGEQYF
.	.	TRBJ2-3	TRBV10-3	TGTGCCATCAGTGCGGTCGATACGCAGTATTTT	CAISAVDTQYF
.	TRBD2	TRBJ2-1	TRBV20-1	TGCAGTGCCAGTAGGTCGGGACTAGTGTCCTACAATGAGCAGTTCTTC	CSASRSGLVSYNEQFF